These 31 T cell receptor beta chains originate from one sample sequenced in a study of spatial heterogeneity in lung cancer. General study findings and limits: One measure, the expanded intratumoral alpha and beta TCR count, tracked tumor mutation counts.

No cognate antigen is known for these TCRs. The time point was: sample taken at primary tumor resection. TCRdb called the 5' RACE reads again in MiXCR, with one record for every CDR3 protein. Of approximately 94,000 distinct CDR3 sequences listed, nearly 4.5% are singletons. Sequences were derived from lung tumor tissue, sampled at surgery. These receptor sequences come from a male donor with early-stage non-small cell lung cancer.

This clonotype was observed at least ten times. The J gene is TRBJ2-7, the V gene TRBV4-1, with D perhaps matching TRBD1 (6 bases). CDR1 is MGHRA, CDR2 YSYEKL, per germline. The ends were cut back, 0 bases at V and 4 bases at J, with 16 bases in the middle. CDR3 length: 16 amino acids. The CDR3 nucleotides are TGCGCCAGCAGCCAAGATGAGGCAGGGGCGGCTTACGAGCAGTACTTC. This codes for CASSQDEAGAAYEQYF.

The chain joins TRBV6-5 to TRBJ2-3, with TRBD2 identical over 7 bases. Germline V lookup: CDR1 MNHEY, CDR2 SVGAGI. V lost 2 bases, J lost 3 bases, and 5 bases stayed unmatched. This CDR3 is 15 amino acids long. The CDR3 sequence: CASSYGLAETDTQYF. For the CDR3, the DNA is TGTGCCAGCAGTTACGGCCTAGCGGAGACAGATACGCAGTATTTT.

This chain joins TRBV27 and TRBJ2-7, with TRBD2 matching over 14 bases. Germline trimming cut 5 bases from V and 7 bases from J; bases unmatched to any gene: 10. CDR1 and CDR2 (germline): MNHEY, SMNVEV (reference sequence). The CDR3 extends over 16 amino acids. The CDR3 here is CASSRSPGLAGEEQYF. The CDR3 nucleotides read TGTGCCAGCAGTCGGAGCCCGGGACTAGCGGGAGAGGAGCAGTACTTC.

The V gene is TRBV28, the J gene TRBJ1-6; weak D call: TRBD1 (5 bases). V shed 6 bases and J shed 7 bases, with 16 bases lying between them. Germline V CDR1 and CDR2: MDHEN, SYDVKM. There are 15 residues in the CDR3. The CDR3 DNA reads as TGTGCCAGCAGGTATCGAACAGGAAGCAATTCACCCCTCCACTTT. This encodes CASRYRTGSNSPLHF.

This clonotype was detected ten times or more. The V call is TRBV7-8, the J call TRBJ2-4; D unclear. The CDR3 runs to 16 residues. The V and J ends lost 5 bases and 5 bases respectively, with 19 bases between them. Germline V CDR1 and CDR2: SGHVS, FQNEAQ. The CDR3 DNA reads TGTGCCAGCAGCCCCCTCCCCGGGCCGTTCCAAAACATTCAGTACTTC. Its translation is CASSPLPGPFQNIQYF.

This clonotype was observed at least ten times. This chain connects TRBV27 to TRBJ2-1, with D unresolved. Trimming took off 1 base at V and 0 bases at J, with 13 bases between the two ends. CDR1 and CDR2 (germline): MNHEY, SMNVEV (reference sequence). The CDR3 contains 17 residues. CDR3 region: CASSLWGRPSSYNEQFF. The CDR3 DNA follows: TGTGCCAGCAGTTTATGGGGAAGGCCTAGCTCCTACAATGAGCAGTTCTTC.

This clonotype has a count of ten or more. The chain joins TRBV7-9 to TRBJ1-2; D gene uncertain. Deletions cut 1 base from V and 3 bases from J, with 9 bases between. This CDR3 has 14 amino acids. CDR1 is SEHNR, CDR2 FQNEAQ, per germline (reference sequence). The CDR3 DNA sequence: TGTGCCAGCAGCTTAGACCCAGAGGACTATGGCTACACCTTC. It encodes CASSLDPEDYGYTF.

This clonotype was recorded many times. The rearrangement uses TRBV6-1 and TRBJ2-2, with D hard to call. The germline V gene encodes CDR1 MNHNS and CDR2 SASEGT. Trimming stripped 7 bases from V and 6 bases from J, with 15 bases between. The CDR3 loop spans 14 amino acids. CDR3 sequence (DNA): TGTGCCAGCAATAGGCTGGCAGGTTCCGGGGAGCTGTTTTTT. Translation gives CASNRLAGSGELFF.

Worth noting for this clonotype: Given a much more abundant clone one base away, this may be a read error. The genes are TRBV12-3 or TRBV12-4 and TRBJ1-1, with unresolved D. The CDR3 is 12 amino acids. The V and J ends lost 3 bases and 8 bases respectively, with 10 bases between them. CDR3 residues: CASSFVRREAFF. The CDR3 region has the DNA TGTGCCAGCAGTTTCGTCCGCCGGGAAGCTTTCTTT.

This clonotype was seen only a few times. V usage is TRBV4-1 and J usage is TRBJ2-1; 9 positions match TRBD2. Germline V CDR1 and CDR2: MGHRA, YSYEKL. The V gene end was trimmed by 4 bases and the J gene end by 3 bases; junction bases not matched to a gene: 7. The length of the CDR3 is 16 residues. DNA for the CDR3: TGCGCCAGCAGCCTACGACTAGCGGAGGACTACAATGAGCAGTTCTTC. Encoded protein: CASSLRLAEDYNEQFF.

This clonotype was picked up a small number of times. CDR3 nucleotides: TGTGCCGGGGGTCCCCTAACCGGGGAGCTGTTTTTT. This sequence encodes CAGGPLTGELFF. This chain links TRBV6-5 with TRBJ2-2; TRBD1 or TRBD2 may be the D gene (5 bases each). V gave up 11 bases and J gave up 5 bases, with 12 bases separating them. The CDR3 has 12 amino acids. CDR1 and CDR2 from the germline V gene are MNHEY and SVGAGI.

This CDR3 is CASSRKVLGYTF. The CDR3 nucleotides read TGTGCCAGCAGTCGAAAGGTGTTAGGCTACACCTTC. The chain is built from TRBV2 and TRBJ1-2; D is unresolved. Germline V gene sequence: CDR1 SNHLY, CDR2 FYNNEI. The CDR3 extends over 12 amino acids. V lost 5 bases and J 8 bases, leaving 12 bases between the germline ends.

The CDR3 nucleotides are TGTGCCAGCAGTTTGGGGGACGGCGAAGGGCCCCAGCATTTT. This sequence encodes CASSLGDGEGPQHF. The chain carries TRBV12-3 or TRBV12-4 and TRBJ1-5, with D maybe TRBD1 (5 bases). This CDR3 is 14 amino acids long. The ends were cut back, 3 bases at V and 9 bases at J, with 15 bases in the middle.

This clonotype was seen repeatedly, ten times or more. V and J are TRBV6-1 and TRBJ1-2; D gene ambiguous. Trimming shortened V by 5 bases and J by 6 bases, and 7 bases separated the two germline ends. The CDR3 spans 11 residues. In germline, CDR1 is MNHNS, CDR2 SASEGT. CDR3 amino acids: CASSRTDGYTF. The CDR3 nucleotides are TGTGCCAGCAGTCGGACGGATGGCTACACCTTC.

This clonotype has at least ten counts. The chain joins TRBV6-5 to TRBJ1-6; D is undetermined. Between the trimmed V and J ends, which lost 2 bases and 0 bases, there was a span of 14 bases. The CDR3 is 18 amino acids. Germline V gene lookup returns CDR1 MNHEY and CDR2 SVGAGI. DNA for the CDR3: TGTGCCAGCAGTTACGACTTTCCAGGCGCCTCCTATAATTCACCCCTCCACTTT. Translation gives CASSYDFPGASYNSPLHF.

As to this clonotype: A much larger clone lies one base from this, so it may be a read error. The chain has TRBV6-1 and TRBJ1-5; D not certain. CDR1 MNHNS and CDR2 SASEGT come from the germline V gene. The CDR3 has 12 amino acids. CDR3: CTSSEYHQPQHF. Written as DNA, the CDR3 is TGTACCAGCAGTGAATACCATCAGCCCCAGCATTTT.

This clonotype was picked up many times. The rearrangement joins TRBV7-9 to TRBJ2-3, with unresolved D. V lost 1 base, J lost 7 bases, and 0 bases lay in between. Germline V gene lookup returns CDR1 SEHNR and CDR2 FQNEAQ (reference sequence). This CDR3 has 10 amino acids. The DNA of the CDR3 is TGTGCCAGCAGCTTAGATACGCAGTATTTT. This sequence encodes CASSLDTQYF.

This clonotype was counted many times. The V call is TRBV20-1, the J call TRBJ2-7; D is possibly TRBD2 (6 bases). CDR3 length: 15 residues. V was shortened by 0 bases and J by 1 base, with 13 bases between the two germline ends. The germline V gene encodes CDR1 DFQATT and CDR2 SNEGSKA (reference sequence). CDR3 sequence: CSARDGTGTSYEQYF. The DNA of the CDR3 is TGCAGTGCTAGAGACGGAACGGGGACTTCCTACGAGCAGTACTTC.

Only a few counts were recorded for this clonotype. The chain recombines TRBV12-5 with TRBJ2-1, with unresolved D. Trimming shortened V by 2 bases and J by 10 bases, and 6 bases separated the two germline ends. From germline, CDR1 is LGHNT and CDR2 FRNRAP. This CDR3 has 11 amino acids. The chain's CDR3 is CASGLRGEQFF. For the CDR3, the DNA is TGTGCTAGTGGTTTGCGCGGAGAGCAGTTCTTC.

This clonotype was observed many times. The chain carries TRBV5-6 and TRBJ1-2; maybe TRBD1 (5 bases). Per the germline V gene, CDR1 is SGHDT and CDR2 is YYEEEE. Deletions cut 4 bases from V and 5 bases from J, with 21 bases between. The CDR3 is made up of 16 amino acids. CDR3 bases: TGTGCCAGCAGCCCGCTCACCTCAGGGCCTCCTTATGGCTACACCTTC. Amino acid sequence: CASSPLTSGPPYGYTF.

The table lists this clonotype with many counts. The chain has TRBV18 and TRBJ2-3; 8 bases fit TRBD2. In germline, CDR1 is KGHSH, CDR2 LQKENI. Trimming took 6 bases from V and 3 from J; bases not matched to a gene: 5. There are 14 residues in the CDR3. The CDR3 DNA reads as TGTGCCAGCTCCCCGGGACTAGTTACAGATACGCAGTATTTT. Its translation: CASSPGLVTDTQYF.

This clonotype was counted ten times or more. The rearrangement links TRBV28 to TRBJ2-3; 9 bases are a match to TRBD1. J was trimmed by 7 bases and V by 5 bases; bases with no gene match: 7. The CDR3 totals 14 residues. Germline assignment: CDR1 MDHEN and CDR2 SYDVKM. In DNA, the CDR3 is TGTGCCAGCAGTACGGGACAGGGAGTGAATACGCAGTATTTT. It specifies CASSTGQGVNTQYF.

This clonotype was seen repeatedly, ten times or more. This chain joins TRBV18 and TRBJ2-2; D is perhaps TRBD1 or TRBD2 (5 bases each). V was pared by 8 bases and J by 6 bases, with 16 bases between. Germline V gives CDR1 KGHSH, CDR2 LQKENI. This CDR3 spans 14 amino acids. The CDR3 bases are TGTGCCAGCCGAGCAACCAGGGACGCCGGGGAGCTGTTTTTT. This codes for CASRATRDAGELFF.

This clonotype was counted ten times or more. The chain carries TRBV7-9 and TRBJ2-7; D uncertain. In germline, CDR1 is SEHNR, CDR2 FQNEAQ (reference sequence). Trimming pared 3 bases from V and 0 bases from J, leaving 3 bases between. The CDR3 consists of 12 residues. Here the CDR3 reads CASSFTSYEQYF. CDR3 sequence (DNA): TGTGCCAGCAGCTTTACCTCCTACGAGCAGTACTTC.

This clonotype appeared many times. The J gene is TRBJ1-6, the V gene TRBV3-1, with D uncertain. The CDR3 is 14 amino acids. Trimming stripped 1 base from V and 6 bases from J, with 7 bases between. From germline, CDR1 is LGHDT and CDR2 YNNKEL (reference sequence). The CDR3 coding sequence is TGTGCCAGCAGCCAAGCCCCCGTTAATTCACCCCTCCACTTT. Amino acid sequence: CASSQAPVNSPLHF.

In this sample, this clonotype turned up many times. The chain uses TRBV12-3 or TRBV12-4 and TRBJ2-1; D is undetermined. With 3 bases removed from V and 5 bases from J, the gap between germline ends came to 5 bases. The CDR3 spans 12 residues. The CDR3 nucleotides read TGTGCCAGCAGTTTTGGGCACAATGAGCAGTTCTTC. It codes for CASSFGHNEQFF.

Ten or more counts support this clonotype. The gene calls are TRBV7-9 and TRBJ2-2, with 10 bases aligning to TRBD1. Trimming removed 5 bases from V and 11 bases from J; junction bases left unmatched: 5. Germline CDR1 reads SEHNR; CDR2 reads FQNEAQ (reference sequence). The CDR3 loop spans 13 amino acids. CDR3 sequence reads: CASSTGQGFELFF. CDR3 nucleotides: TGTGCCAGCAGCACGGGACAGGGGTTTGAGCTGTTTTTT.

This clonotype was recorded many times. V and J are TRBV5-5 and TRBJ1-4; maybe TRBD1 (5 bases). The germline V gene has CDR1 SGHKS and CDR2 YYEKEE (reference sequence). The CDR3 length is 13 residues. V was shortened by 6 bases and J by 11 bases, with 17 bases between the two germline ends. The CDR3 coding sequence is TGTGCCAGCAATAACTATCGACGGGGGAAACTGTTTTTT. It is translated as CASNNYRRGKLFF.

This clonotype was observed at least ten times. The chain recombines TRBV29-1 with TRBJ2-3; 9 bases line up with TRBD2. The germline V gene encodes CDR1 SQVTM and CDR2 ANQGSEA. The J segment lost 5 bases and the V segment lost 3 bases, leaving 12 bases of the junction unmatched. CDR3 size: 16 residues. CDR3 protein: CSVEGLAGSILDTQYF. The CDR3 DNA sequence: TGCAGCGTTGAGGGTCTAGCGGGGTCGATATTAGATACGCAGTATTTT.

There are many counts of this clonotype. DNA for the CDR3: TGCGCCAGCAGCTTGCAGGCTCCGGGAGGGCCGAACGAGCAGTACTTC. Amino acids: CASSLQAPGGPNEQYF. This chain connects TRBV5-1 to TRBJ2-7; TRBD2 aligns across 8 bases. From germline, CDR1 is SGHRS and CDR2 YFSETQ. The CDR3 totals 16 residues. V shed 1 base, J shed 5 bases, and the junction held 11 bases outside the gene matches.

The sample holds many counts of this clonotype. The V call is TRBV25-1, the J call TRBJ2-1; TRBD1 might be the D (6 bases). CDR1 is MGHDK and CDR2 is SYGVNS in the germline V gene. This CDR3 is 15 amino acids long. V dropped 2 bases and J dropped 5 bases, with 13 bases sitting between them. The CDR3 protein is CASSELQGWHNEQFF. In nucleotides, the CDR3 is TGTGCCAGCAGTGAACTACAGGGATGGCACAATGAGCAGTTCTTC. Filled out from reference TRBV25-1 and TRBJ2-1, the complete variable domain reads EADIYQTPRYLVIGTGKKITLECSQTMGHDKMYWYQQDPGMELHLIHYSYGVNSTEKGDLSSESTVSRIRTEHFPLTLESARPSHTSQYLCASSELQGWHNEQFFGPGTRLTVL.